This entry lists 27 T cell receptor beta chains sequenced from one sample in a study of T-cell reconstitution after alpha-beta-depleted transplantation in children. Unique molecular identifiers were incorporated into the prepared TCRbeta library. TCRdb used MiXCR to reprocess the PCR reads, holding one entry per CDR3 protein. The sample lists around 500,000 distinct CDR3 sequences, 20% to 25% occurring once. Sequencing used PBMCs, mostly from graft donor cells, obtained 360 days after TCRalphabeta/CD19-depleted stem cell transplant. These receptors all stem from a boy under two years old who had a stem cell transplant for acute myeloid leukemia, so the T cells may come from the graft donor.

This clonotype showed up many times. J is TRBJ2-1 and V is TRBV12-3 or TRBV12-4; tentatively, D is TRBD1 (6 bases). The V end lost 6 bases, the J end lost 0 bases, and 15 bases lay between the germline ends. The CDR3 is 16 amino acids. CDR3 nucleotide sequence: TGTGCCAGCAGAAATATAAGGGACACCTCCTACAATGAGCAGTTCTTC. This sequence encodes CASRNIRDTSYNEQFF.

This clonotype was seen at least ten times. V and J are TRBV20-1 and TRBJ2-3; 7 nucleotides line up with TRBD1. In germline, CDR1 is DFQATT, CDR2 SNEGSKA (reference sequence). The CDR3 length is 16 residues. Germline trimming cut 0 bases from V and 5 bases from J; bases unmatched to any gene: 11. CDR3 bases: TGCAGTGCTAGAGACCGTCTACAGGGGTCGAAAGATACGCAGTATTTT. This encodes CSARDRLQGSKDTQYF.

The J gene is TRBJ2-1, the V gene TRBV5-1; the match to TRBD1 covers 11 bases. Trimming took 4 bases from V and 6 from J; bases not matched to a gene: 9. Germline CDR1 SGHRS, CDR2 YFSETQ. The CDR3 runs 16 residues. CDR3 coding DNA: TGCGCCAGCAGCCGTCCGGGGGACAGGGGGGTCAATGAGCAGTTCTTC. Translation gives CASSRPGDRGVNEQFF.

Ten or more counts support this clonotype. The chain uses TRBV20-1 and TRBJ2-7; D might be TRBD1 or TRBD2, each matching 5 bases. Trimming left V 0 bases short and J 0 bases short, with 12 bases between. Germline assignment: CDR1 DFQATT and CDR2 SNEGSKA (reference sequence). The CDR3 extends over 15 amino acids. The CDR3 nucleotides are TGCAGTGCTAGAGATAGGGCAGGGAGCTCCTACGAGCAGTACTTC. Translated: CSARDRAGSSYEQYF.

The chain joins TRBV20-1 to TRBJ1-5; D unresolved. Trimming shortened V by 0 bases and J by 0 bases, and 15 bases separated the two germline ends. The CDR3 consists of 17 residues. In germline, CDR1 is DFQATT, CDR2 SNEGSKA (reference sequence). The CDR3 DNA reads TGCAGTGCTAGAGATCAGGATTTGATATATAGCAATCAGCCCCAGCATTTT. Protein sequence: CSARDQDLIYSNQPQHF.

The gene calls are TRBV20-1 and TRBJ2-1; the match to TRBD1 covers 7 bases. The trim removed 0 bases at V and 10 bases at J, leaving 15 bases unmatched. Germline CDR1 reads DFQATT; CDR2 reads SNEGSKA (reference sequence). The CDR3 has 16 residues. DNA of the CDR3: TGCAGTGCTAGAGAGCAGACAGGGATCCCGATGAGGGAGCAGTTCTTC. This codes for CSAREQTGIPMREQFF.

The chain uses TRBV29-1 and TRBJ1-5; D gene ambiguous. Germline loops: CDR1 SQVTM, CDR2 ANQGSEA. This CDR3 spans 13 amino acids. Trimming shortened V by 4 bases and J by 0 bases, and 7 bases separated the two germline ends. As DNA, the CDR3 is TGCAGCGTTGTGATCGATAGCAATCAGCCCCAGCATTTT. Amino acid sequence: CSVVIDSNQPQHF.

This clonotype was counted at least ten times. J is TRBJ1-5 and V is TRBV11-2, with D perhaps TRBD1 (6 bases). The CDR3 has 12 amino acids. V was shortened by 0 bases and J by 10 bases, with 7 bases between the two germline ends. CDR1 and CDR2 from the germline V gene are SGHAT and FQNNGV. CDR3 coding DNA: TGTGCCAGCAGCTTAGAGGGGGGCCCCCAGCATTTT. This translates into CASSLEGGPQHF.

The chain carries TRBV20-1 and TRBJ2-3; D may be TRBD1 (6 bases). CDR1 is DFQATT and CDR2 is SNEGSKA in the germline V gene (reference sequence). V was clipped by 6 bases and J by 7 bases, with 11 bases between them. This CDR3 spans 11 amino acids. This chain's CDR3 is CSARTGNTQYF. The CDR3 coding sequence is TGCAGTGCCCGAACAGGGAATACGCAGTATTTT.

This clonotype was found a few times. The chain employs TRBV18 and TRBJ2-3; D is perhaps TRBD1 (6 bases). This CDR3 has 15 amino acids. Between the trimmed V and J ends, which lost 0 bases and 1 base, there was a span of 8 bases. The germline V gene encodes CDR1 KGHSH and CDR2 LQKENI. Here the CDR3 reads CASSPPDSRTDTQYF. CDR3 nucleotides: TGTGCCAGCTCACCACCGGACAGCCGCACAGATACGCAGTATTTT.

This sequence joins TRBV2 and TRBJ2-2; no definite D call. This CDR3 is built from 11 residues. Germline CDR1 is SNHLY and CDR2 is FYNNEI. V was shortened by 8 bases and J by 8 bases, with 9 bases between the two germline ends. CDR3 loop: CASDLGGELFF. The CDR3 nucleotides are TGTGCCAGCGACTTAGGTGGGGAGCTGTTTTTT.

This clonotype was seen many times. CDR3 loop: CASSAGQGYPLEQFF. CDR3 sequence (DNA): TGTGCCAGCAGCGCGGGACAGGGGTATCCCCTTGAGCAGTTCTTC. The chain recombines TRBV9 with TRBJ2-1, with 10 bases identical to TRBD1. The trim removed 3 bases at V and 9 bases at J, leaving 9 bases unmatched. Looked up from germline, CDR1 is SGDLS and CDR2 is YYNGEE. This CDR3 has 15 amino acids.

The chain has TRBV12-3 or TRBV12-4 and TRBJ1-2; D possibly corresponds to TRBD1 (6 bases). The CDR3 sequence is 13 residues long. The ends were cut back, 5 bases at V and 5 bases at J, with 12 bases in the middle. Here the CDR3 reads CASSQQGRYGYTF. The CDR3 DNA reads TGTGCCAGCAGTCAACAGGGTCGATATGGCTACACCTTC.

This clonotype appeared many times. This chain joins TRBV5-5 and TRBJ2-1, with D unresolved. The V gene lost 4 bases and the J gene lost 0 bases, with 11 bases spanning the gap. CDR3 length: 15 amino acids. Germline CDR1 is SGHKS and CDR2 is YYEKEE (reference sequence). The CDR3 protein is CASSTTASSYNEQFF. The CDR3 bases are TGTGCCAGCAGCACCACAGCTAGCTCCTACAATGAGCAGTTCTTC.

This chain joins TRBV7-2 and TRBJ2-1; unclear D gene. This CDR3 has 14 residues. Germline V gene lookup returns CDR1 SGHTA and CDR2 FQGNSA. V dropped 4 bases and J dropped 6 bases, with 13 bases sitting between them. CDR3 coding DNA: TGTGCCAGCAGCTCCAGAATTTATGGCAATGAGCAGTTCTTC. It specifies CASSSRIYGNEQFF.

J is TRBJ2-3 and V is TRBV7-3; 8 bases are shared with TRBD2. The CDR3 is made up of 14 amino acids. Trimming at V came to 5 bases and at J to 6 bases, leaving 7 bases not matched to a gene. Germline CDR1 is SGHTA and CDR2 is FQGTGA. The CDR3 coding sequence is TGTGCCAGCAGCCGTGGACTAGCAACGGATACGCAGTATTTT. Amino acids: CASSRGLATDTQYF.

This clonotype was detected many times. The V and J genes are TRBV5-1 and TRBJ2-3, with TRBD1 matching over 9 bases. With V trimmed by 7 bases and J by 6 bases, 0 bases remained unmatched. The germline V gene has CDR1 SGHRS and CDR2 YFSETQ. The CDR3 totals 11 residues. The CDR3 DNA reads TGCGCCAGCGGACAGGGGGATACGCAGTATTTT. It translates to CASGQGDTQYF.

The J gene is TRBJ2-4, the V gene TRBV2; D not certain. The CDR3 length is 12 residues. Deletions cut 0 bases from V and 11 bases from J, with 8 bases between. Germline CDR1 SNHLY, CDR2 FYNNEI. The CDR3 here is CASSEAVPLQYF. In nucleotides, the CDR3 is TGTGCCAGCAGTGAAGCGGTACCCCTTCAGTACTTC.

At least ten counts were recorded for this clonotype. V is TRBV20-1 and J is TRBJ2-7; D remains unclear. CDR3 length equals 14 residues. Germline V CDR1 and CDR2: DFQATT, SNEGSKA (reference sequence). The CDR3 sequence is CSARAGPSSYEQYV. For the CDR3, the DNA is TGCAGCGCCCGTGCCGGGCCAAGCTCCTACGAGCAGTACGTC.

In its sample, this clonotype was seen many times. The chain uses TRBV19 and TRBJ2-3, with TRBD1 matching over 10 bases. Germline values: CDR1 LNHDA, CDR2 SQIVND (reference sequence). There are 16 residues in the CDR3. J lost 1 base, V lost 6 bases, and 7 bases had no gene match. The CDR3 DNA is TGTGCCAGTAGCCCCGGGACAGGGGTAGGCACAGATACGCAGTATTTT. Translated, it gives CASSPGTGVGTDTQYF. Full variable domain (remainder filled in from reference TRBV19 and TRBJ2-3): DGGITQSPKYLFRKEGQNVTLSCEQNLNHDAMYWYRQDPGQGLRLIYYSQIVNDFQKGDIAEGYSVSREKKESFPLTVTSAQKNPTAFYLCASSPGTGVGTDTQYFGPGTRLTVL.

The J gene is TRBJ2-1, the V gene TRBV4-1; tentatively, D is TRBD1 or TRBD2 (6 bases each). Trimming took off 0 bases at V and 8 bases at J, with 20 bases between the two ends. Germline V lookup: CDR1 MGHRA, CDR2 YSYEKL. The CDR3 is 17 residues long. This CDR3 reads CASSQDEGGPGRHEQFF. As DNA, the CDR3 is TGCGCCAGCAGCCAAGATGAGGGGGGTCCAGGCCGCCATGAGCAGTTCTTC.

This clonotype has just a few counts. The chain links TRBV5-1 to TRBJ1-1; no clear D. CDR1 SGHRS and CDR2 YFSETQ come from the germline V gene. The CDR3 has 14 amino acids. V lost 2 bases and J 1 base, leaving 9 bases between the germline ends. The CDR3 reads CASSLTTANTEAFF. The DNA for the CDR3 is TGCGCCAGCAGCTTAACGACGGCGAACACTGAAGCTTTCTTT. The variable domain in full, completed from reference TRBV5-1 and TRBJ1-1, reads KAGVTQTPRYLIKTRGQQVTLSCSPISGHRSVSWYQQTPGQGLQFLFEYFSETQRNKGNFPGRFSGRQFSNSRSEMNVSTLELGDSALYLCASSLTTANTEAFFGQGTRLTVV.

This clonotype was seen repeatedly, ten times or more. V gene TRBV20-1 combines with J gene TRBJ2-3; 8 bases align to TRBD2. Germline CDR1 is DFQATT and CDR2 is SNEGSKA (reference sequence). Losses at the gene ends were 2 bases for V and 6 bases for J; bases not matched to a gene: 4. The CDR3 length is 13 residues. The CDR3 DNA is TGCAGTGCTAGATTCGCTAGCGGGGATACGCAGTATTTT. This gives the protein CSARFASGDTQYF.

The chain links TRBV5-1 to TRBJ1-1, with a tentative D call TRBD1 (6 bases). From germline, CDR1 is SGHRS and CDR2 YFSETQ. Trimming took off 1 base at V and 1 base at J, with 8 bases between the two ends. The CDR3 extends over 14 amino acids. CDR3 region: CASSLTGTNTEAFF. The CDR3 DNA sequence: TGCGCCAGCAGCTTGACAGGGACGAACACTGAAGCTTTCTTT.

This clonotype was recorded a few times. CDR3 sequence: CASSSWANYGYTF. The CDR3 DNA reads as TGTGCCAGCAGCTCCTGGGCTAACTATGGCTACACCTTC. The chain combines TRBV3-1 with TRBJ1-2; D is undetermined. Trimming pared 5 bases from V and 0 bases from J, leaving 7 bases between. The CDR3 runs to 13 residues. Germline CDR1 and CDR2: LGHDT and YNNKEL (reference sequence).

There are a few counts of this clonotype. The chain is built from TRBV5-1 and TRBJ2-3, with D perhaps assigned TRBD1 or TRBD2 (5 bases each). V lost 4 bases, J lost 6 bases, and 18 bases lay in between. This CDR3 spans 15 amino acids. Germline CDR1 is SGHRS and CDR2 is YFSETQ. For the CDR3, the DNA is TGCGCCAGCAGCCACCGGGACGACACGGGGGATACGCAGTATTTT. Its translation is CASSHRDDTGDTQYF.

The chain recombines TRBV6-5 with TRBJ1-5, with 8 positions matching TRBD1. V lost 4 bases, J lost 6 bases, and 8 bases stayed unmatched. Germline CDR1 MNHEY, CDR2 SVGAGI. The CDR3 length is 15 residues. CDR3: CASSSGTGLFQPQHF. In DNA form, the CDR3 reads TGTGCCAGCAGTTCCGGGACAGGACTATTTCAGCCCCAGCATTTT.